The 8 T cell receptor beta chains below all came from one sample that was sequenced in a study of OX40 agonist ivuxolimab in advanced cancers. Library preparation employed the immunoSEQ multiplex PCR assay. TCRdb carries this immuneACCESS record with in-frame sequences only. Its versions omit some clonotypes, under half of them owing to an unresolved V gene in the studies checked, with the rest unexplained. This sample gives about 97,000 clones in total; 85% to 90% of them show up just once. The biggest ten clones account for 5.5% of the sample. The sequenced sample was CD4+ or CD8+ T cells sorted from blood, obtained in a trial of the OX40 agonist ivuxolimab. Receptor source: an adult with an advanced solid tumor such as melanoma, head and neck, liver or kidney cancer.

CDR3 loop: CASTNYPSNEQFF. DNA of the CDR3: TGTGCCAGCACTAACTACCCGTCCAATGAGCAGTTCTTC. V usage is TRBV6-6 and J usage is TRBJ2-1; D is unresolved. Germline CDR1 MNHNY, CDR2 SVGAGI (reference sequence). Trimming removed 7 bases from V and 6 bases from J, with 13 bases in between. This CDR3 region has 13 residues.

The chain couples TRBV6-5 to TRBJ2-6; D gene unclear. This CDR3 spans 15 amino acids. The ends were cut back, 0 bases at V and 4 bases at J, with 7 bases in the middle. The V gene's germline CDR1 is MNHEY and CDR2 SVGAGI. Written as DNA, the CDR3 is TGTGCCAGCAGTTACTCGAAAAGCGGGGCCAACGTCCTGACTTTC. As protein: CASSYSKSGANVLTF.

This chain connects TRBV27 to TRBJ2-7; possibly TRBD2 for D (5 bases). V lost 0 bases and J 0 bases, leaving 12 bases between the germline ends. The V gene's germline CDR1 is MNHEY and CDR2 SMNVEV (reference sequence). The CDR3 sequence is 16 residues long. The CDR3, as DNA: TGTGCCAGCAGTTTATCGCGGACTTTTAGCTCCTACGAGCAGTACTTC. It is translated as CASSLSRTFSSYEQYF.

The chain's CDR3 is CASSIPPLPEQFF. CDR3 DNA: TGTGCCAGTAGTATACCCCCTTTGCCTGAGCAGTTCTTC. The chain couples TRBV19 to TRBJ2-1; no firm D call. In germline, CDR1 is LNHDA, CDR2 SQIVND (reference sequence). CDR3 size: 13 residues. V shed 2 bases and J shed 9 bases, with 11 bases lying between them.

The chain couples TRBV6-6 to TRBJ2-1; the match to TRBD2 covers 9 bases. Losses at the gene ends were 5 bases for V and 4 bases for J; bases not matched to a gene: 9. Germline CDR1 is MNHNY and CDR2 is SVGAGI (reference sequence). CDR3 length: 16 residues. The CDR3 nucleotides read TGTGCCAGCAGTGACTTAGCGGGAGTCGGGTACAATGAGCAGTTCTTC. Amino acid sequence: CASSDLAGVGYNEQFF.

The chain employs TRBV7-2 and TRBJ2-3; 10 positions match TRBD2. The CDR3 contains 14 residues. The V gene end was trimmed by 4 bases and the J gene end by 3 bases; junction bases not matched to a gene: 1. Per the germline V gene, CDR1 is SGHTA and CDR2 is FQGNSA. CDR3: CASSSSGRTDTQYF. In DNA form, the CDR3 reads TGTGCCAGCAGCTCTAGCGGGAGAACAGATACGCAGTATTTT.

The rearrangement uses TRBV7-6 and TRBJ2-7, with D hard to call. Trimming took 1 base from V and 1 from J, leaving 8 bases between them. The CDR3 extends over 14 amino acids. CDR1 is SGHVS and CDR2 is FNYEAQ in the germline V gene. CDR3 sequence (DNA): TGTGCCAGCAGCTTAGGTACTTCTTCCTACGAGCAGTACTTC. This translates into CASSLGTSSYEQYF.

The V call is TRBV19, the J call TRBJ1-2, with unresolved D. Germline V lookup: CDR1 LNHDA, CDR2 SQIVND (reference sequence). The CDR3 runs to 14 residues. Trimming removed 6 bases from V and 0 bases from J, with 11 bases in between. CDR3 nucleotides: TGTGCCAGTAGAAAGGTCGGGGCTAACTATGGCTACACCTTC. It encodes CASRKVGANYGYTF.